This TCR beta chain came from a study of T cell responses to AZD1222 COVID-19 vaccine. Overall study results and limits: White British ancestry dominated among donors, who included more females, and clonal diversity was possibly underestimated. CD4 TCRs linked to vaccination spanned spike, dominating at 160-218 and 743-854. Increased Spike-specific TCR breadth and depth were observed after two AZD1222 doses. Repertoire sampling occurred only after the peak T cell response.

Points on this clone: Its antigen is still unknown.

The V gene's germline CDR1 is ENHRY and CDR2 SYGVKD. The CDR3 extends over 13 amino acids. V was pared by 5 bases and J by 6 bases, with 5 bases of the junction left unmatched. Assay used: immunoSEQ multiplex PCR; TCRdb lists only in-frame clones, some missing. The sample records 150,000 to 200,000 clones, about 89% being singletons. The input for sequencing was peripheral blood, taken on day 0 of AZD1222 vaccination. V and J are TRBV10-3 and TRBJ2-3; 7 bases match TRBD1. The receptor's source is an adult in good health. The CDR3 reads CAISLTGSDTQYF. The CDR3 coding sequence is TGTGCCATCAGTTTGACAGGGTCCGATACGCAGTATTTT.